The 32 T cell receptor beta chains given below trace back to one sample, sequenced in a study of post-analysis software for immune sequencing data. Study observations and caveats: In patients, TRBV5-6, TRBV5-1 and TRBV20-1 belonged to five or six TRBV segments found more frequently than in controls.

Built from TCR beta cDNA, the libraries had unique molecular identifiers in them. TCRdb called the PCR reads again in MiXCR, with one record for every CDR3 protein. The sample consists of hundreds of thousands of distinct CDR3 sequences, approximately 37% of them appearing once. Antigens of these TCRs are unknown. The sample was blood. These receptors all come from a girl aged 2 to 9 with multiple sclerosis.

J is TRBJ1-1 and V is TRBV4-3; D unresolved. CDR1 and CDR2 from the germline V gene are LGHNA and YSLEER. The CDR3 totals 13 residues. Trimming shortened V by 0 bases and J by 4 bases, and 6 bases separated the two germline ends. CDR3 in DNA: TGCGCCAGCAGCCAAGATCTCCCCACTGAAGCTTTCTTT. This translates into CASSQDLPTEAFF.

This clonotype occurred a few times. In DNA form, the CDR3 reads TGTGCCAGCAGTTTAGCAACGGGAGGGACTGGCTACACCTTC. Protein product: CASSLATGGTGYTF. The chain couples TRBV12-3 or TRBV12-4 to TRBJ1-2; D might be TRBD1 (5 bases). The CDR3 is 14 amino acids. Trimming removed 0 bases from V and 7 bases from J, with 12 bases in between.

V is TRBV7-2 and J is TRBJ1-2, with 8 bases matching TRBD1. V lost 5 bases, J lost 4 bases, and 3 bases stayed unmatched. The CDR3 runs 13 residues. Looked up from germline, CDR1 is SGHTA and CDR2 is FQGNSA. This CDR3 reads CASSTGQAYGYTF. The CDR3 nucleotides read TGTGCCAGCAGCACGGGACAGGCCTATGGCTACACCTTC.

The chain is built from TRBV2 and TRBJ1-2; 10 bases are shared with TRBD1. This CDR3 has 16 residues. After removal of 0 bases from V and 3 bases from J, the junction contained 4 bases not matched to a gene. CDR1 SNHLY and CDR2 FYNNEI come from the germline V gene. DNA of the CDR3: TGTGCCAGCAGTGAAGCGCGACAGGGGGCTTACTATGGCTACACCTTC. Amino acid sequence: CASSEARQGAYYGYTF. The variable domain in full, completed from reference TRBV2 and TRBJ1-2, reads EPEVTQTPSHQVTQMGQEVILRCVPISNHLYFYWYRQILGQKVEFLVSFYNNEISEKSEIFDDQFSVERPDGSNFTLKIRSTKLEDSAMYFCASSEARQGAYYGYTFGSGTRLTVV.

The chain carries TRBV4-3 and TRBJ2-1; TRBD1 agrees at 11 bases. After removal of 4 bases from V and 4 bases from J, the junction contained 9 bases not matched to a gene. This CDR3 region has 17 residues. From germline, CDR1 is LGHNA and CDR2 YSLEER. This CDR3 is CASSRLPGTGGYNEQFF. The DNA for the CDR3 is TGCGCCAGCAGCCGCCTCCCAGGGACAGGGGGTTACAATGAGCAGTTCTTC.

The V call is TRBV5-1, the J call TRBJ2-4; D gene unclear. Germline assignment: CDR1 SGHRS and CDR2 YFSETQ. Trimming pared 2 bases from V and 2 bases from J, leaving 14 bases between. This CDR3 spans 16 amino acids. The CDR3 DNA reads TGCGCCAGCAGCTTTGCGCACGATTTGACCAAAAACATTCAGTACTTC. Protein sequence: CASSFAHDLTKNIQYF.

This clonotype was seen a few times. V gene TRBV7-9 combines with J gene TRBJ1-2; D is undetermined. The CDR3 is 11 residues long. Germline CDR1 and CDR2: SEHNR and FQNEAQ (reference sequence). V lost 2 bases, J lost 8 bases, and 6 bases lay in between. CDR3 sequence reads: CASSLLSGYTF. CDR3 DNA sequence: TGTGCCAGCAGCTTATTGTCCGGCTACACCTTC. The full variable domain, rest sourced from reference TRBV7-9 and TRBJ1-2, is DTGVSQNPRHKITKRGQNVTFRCDPISEHNRLYWYRQTLGQGPEFLTYFQNEAQLEKSRLLSDRFSAERPKGSFSTLEIQRTEQGDSAMYLCASSLLSGYTFGSGTRLTVV.

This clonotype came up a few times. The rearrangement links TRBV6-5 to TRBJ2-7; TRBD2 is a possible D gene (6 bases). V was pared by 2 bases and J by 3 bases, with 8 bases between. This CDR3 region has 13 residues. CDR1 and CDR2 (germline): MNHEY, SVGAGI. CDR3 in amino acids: CASSYGGFYEQYF. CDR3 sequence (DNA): TGTGCCAGCAGTTACGGGGGGTTCTACGAGCAGTACTTC.

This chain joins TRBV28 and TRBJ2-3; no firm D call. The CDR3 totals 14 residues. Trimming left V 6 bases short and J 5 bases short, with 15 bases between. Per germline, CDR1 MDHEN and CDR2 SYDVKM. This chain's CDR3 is CASSFLEDGDTQYF. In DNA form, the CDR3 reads TGTGCCAGCAGCTTCCTGGAAGATGGAGATACGCAGTATTTT.

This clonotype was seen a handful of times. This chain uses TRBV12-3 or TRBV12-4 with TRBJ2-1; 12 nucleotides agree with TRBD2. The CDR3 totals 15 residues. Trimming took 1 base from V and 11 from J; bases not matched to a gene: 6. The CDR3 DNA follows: TGTGCCAGCAGTTTAGAGTACGGACTAGCGGGACAGCAGTTCTTC. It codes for CASSLEYGLAGQQFF.

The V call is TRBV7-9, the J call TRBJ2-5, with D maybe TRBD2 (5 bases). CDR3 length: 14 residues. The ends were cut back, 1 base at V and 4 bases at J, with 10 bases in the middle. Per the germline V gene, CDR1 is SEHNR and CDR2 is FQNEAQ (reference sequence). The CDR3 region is CASSLDSSRETQYF. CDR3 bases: TGTGCCAGCAGCTTAGACTCTAGCAGAGAGACCCAGTACTTC.

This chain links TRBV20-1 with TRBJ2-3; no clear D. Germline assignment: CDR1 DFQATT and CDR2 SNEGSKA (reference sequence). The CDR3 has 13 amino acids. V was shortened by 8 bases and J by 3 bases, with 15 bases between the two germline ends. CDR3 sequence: CSTSGGWTDTQYF. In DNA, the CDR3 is TGCAGTACCTCGGGTGGCTGGACAGATACGCAGTATTTT.

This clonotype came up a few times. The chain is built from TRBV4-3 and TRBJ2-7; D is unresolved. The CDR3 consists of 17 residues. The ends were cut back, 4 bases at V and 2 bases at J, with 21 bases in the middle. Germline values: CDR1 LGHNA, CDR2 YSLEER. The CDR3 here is CASSPRKSGPRPYEQYF. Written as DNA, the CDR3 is TGCGCCAGCAGCCCCCGAAAATCCGGGCCCAGACCCTACGAGCAGTACTTC.

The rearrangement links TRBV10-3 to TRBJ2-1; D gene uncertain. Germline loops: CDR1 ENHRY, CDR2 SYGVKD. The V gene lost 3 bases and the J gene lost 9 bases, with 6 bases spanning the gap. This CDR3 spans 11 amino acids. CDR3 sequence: CAISDRGEQFF. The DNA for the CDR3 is TGTGCCATCAGTGACCGAGGTGAGCAGTTCTTC.

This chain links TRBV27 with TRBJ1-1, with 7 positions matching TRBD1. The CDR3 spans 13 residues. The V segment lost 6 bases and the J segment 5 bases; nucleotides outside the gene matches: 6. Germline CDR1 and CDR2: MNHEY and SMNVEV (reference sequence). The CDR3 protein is CASRTGVVTEAFF. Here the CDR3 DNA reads TGTGCCAGCAGAACAGGGGTTGTGACTGAAGCTTTCTTT.

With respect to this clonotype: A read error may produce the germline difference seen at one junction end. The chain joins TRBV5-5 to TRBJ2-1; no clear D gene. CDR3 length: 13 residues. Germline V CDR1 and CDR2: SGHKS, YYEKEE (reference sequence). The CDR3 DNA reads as TGTGCCAGCAGCTTGACCTTCTACGATGAGCAGTTCTTC. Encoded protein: CASSLTFYDEQFF.

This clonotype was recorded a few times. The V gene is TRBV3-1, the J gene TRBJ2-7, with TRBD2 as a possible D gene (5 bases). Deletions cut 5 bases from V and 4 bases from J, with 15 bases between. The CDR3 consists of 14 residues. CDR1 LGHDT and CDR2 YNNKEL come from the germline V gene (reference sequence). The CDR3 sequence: CASSIGKGAYEQYF. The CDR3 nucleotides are TGTGCCAGCAGCATCGGCAAGGGAGCTTACGAGCAGTACTTC.

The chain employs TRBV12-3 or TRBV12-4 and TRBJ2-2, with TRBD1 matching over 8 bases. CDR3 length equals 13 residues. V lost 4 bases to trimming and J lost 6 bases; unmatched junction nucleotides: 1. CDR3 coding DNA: TGTGCCAGCAGTTCAGGGGGCGCCGGGGAGCTGTTTTTT. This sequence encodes CASSSGGAGELFF.

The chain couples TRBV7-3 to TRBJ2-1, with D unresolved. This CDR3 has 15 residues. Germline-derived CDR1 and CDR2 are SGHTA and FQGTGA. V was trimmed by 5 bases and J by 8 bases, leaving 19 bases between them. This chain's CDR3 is CASSPPPGVGDEQFF. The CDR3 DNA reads TGTGCCAGCAGCCCCCCGCCCGGCGTTGGTGATGAGCAGTTCTTC.

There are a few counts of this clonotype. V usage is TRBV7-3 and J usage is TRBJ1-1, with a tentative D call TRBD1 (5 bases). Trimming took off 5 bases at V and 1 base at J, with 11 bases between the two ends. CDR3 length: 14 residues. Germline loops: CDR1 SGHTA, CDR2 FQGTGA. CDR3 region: CASSPNTGNTEAFF. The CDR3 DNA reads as TGTGCCAGCAGCCCAAATACAGGGAACACTGAAGCTTTCTTT.

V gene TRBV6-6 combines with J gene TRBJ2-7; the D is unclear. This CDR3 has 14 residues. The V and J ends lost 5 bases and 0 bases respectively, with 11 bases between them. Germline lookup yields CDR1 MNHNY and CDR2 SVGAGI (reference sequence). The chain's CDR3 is CASSTPTSSYEQYF. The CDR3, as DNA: TGTGCCAGCAGTACCCCGACAAGCTCCTACGAGCAGTACTTC.

The CDR3 sequence: CASSLGTEVYGYTF. In DNA form, the CDR3 reads TGCGCCAGCAGCTTGGGAACAGAGGTATATGGCTACACCTTC. This chain links TRBV5-1 with TRBJ1-2; D is unresolved. Germline V gives CDR1 SGHRS, CDR2 YFSETQ. Trimming shortened V by 0 bases and J by 5 bases, and 11 bases separated the two germline ends. The CDR3 covers 14 residues.

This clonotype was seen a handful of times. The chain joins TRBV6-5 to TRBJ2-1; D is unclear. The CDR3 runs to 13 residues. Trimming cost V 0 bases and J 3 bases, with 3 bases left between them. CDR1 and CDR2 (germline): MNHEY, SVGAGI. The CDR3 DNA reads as TGTGCCAGCAGTTACTCGGTCTACAATGAGCAGTTCTTC. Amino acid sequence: CASSYSVYNEQFF.

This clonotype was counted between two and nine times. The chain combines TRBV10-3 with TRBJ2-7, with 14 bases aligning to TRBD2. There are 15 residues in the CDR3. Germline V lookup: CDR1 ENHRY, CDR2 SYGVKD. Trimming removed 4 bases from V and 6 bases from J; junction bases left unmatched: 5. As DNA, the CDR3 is TGTGCCATCAGTGGACTAGCGGGAGGGATCTCCGAGCAGTACTTC. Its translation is CAISGLAGGISEQYF.

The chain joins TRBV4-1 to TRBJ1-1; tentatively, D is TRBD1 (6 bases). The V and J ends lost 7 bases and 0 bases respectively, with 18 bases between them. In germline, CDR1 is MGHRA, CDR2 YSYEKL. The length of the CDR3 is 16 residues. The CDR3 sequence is CASKHNRGGMNTEAFF. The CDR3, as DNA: TGCGCCAGCAAACACAATCGAGGGGGAATGAACACTGAAGCTTTCTTT.

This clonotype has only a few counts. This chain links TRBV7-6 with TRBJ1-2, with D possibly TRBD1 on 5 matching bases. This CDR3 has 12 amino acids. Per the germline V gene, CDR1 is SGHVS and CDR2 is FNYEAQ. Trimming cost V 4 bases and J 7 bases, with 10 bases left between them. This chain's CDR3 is CASSSTGGGYTF. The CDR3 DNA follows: TGTGCCAGCAGCTCAACAGGAGGTGGCTACACCTTC.

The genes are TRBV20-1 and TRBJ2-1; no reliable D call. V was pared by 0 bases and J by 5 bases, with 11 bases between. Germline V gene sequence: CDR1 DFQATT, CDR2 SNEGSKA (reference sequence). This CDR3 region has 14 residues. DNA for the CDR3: TGCAGTGCTAGAGATATTCAGATTAACAATGAGCAGTTCTTC. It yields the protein CSARDIQINNEQFF.

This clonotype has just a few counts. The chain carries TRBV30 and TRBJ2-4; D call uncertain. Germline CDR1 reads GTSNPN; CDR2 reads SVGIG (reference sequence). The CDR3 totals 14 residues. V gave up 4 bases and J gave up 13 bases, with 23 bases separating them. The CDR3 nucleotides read TGTGCCTGGATTTCTCGGCTAGGAAACTACAAGCAGTACTTC. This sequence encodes CAWISRLGNYKQYF.

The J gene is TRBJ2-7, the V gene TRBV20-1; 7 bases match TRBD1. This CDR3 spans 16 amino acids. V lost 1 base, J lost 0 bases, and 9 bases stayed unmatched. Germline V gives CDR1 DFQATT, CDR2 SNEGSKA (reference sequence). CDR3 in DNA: TGCAGTGCTAGAGGCACATCCGGGACAGCCTCCTACGAGCAGTACTTC. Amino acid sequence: CSARGTSGTASYEQYF.

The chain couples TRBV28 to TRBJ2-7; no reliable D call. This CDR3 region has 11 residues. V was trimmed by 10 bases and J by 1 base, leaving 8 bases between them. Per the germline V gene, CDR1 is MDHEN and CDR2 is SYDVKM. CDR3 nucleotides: TGTGCCACACAATCATCCTACGAGCAGTACTTC. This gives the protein CATQSSYEQYF.

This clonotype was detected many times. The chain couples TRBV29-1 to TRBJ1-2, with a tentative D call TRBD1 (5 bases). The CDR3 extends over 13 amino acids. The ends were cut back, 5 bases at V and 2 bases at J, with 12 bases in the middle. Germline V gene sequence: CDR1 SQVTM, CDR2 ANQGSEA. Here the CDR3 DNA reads TGCAGCGTTCGAGGGACGGAGAACTATGGCTACACCTTC. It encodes CSVRGTENYGYTF.

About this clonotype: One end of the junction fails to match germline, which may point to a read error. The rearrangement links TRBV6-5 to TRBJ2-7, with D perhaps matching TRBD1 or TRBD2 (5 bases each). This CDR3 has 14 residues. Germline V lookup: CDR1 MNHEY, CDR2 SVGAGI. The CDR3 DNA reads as TGTGCCAGCACTTACGACCCCGGGACGGGCGAGCAGTACTTC. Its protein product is CASTYDPGTGEQYF.